One T cell receptor (beta chain) is described in this entry. The PCR was carried out with 60 Vbeta primers and 13 Jbeta primers. In the authors' methods: An analysis performed later counted roughly 79 million unique TCR beta chains (approximately 12 million of them shared). Generated by immunoSEQ multiplex PCR, the TCRdb table keeps only in-frame clones and is missing some. V and J calls and clone size are as listed in that table; D and trimming were resolved from the DNA. Here the sample spans under 250,000 clones, 85% to 90% being singletons. The sample belongs to a study of cytomegalovirus exposure and HLA in healthy donors. This clonotype was obtained from a human donor in good health. The sequenced material came from PBMCs.

Here the CDR3 DNA reads TGTGCCAGCAGCCCTAGCGGGAGGGCCACCCCCTACGAGCAGTACTTC. Amino acid sequence: CASSPSGRATPYEQYF. V and J are TRBV28 and TRBJ2-7; 12 bases are shared with TRBD2. The CDR3 is 16 residues long. J was trimmed by 2 bases and V by 6 bases; bases with no gene match: 8. Germline lookup yields CDR1 MDHEN and CDR2 SYDVKM.